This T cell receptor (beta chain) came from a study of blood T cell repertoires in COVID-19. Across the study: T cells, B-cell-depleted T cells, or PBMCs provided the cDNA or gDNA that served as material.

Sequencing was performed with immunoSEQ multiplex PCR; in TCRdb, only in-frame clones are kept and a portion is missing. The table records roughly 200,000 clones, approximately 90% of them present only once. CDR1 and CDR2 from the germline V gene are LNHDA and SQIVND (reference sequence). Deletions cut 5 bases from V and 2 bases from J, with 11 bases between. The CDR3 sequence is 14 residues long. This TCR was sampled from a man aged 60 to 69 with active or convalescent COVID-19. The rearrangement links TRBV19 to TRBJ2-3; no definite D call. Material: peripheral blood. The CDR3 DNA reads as TGTGCCAGTAGTGAAGGCAGGCCCACAGATACGCAGTATTTT. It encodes CASSEGRPTDTQYF.